The sequence of this T cell receptor (beta chain) was determined in a study of OX40 agonist ivuxolimab in advanced cancers. Study context: An anti-OX40 (CD134) antibody with agonistic activity, ivuxolimab, was administered to patients.

Sampled blood was obtained at baseline, cycle 4 day 1, and cycle 7 day 1. The repertoire was sequenced with immunoSEQ multiplex PCR; TCRdb's copy has only in-frame clones and lacks some. The sample comprises around 99,000 clones, 75% to 95% of which are singletons, and approximately 1.3% rests with the top ten. The CDR3 runs 15 residues. Trimming stripped 5 bases from V and 0 bases from J, with 11 bases between. Looked up from germline, CDR1 is LNHDA and CDR2 is SQIVND (reference sequence). This sequence was found in an adult with an advanced solid tumor such as melanoma, head and neck, liver or kidney cancer. The input for sequencing was CD4+ or CD8+ T cells sorted from blood, taken in a trial of the OX40 agonist ivuxolimab. This chain links TRBV19 with TRBJ2-1; D is undetermined. This CDR3 is CASSFSLSSYNEQFF. CDR3 DNA sequence: TGTGCCAGTAGTTTCTCCTTGAGCTCCTACAATGAGCAGTTCTTC. The variable domain in full, with the rest retrieved from reference TRBV19 and TRBJ2-1, is DGGITQSPKYLFRKEGQNVTLSCEQNLNHDAMYWYRQDPGQGLRLIYYSQIVNDFQKGDIAEGYSVSREKKESFPLTVTSAQKNPTAFYLCASSFSLSSYNEQFFGPGTRLTVL.